This T cell receptor (beta chain) derives from a study of cytomegalovirus exposure and HLA in healthy donors. CDR1 and CDR2 (germline): LGHNA, YNFKEQ. V was pared by 4 bases and J by 3 bases, with 6 bases of the junction left unmatched. This CDR3 has 16 amino acids. 13 Jbeta primers and 60 Vbeta primers were used for the PCR. Here immunoSEQ multiplex PCR was the method, and the copy in TCRdb shows in-frame clones only, minus some. This table has 75,000 to 100,000 clones, roughly 76% appearing once. At the time of sampling, donors were nominally healthy, though unrecorded immune exposures were likely. V usage is TRBV4-2 and J usage is TRBJ2-3, with 11 bases aligning to TRBD2. The sequence derives from a woman aged 55-69 years in good health and CMV-seropositive. The specimen sequenced was PBMCs. The CDR3 sequence is CASSPHTSGRTDTQYF. The CDR3 nucleotides are TGTGCCAGCAGCCCACACACTAGCGGGAGAACAGATACGCAGTATTTT.